This T cell receptor (beta chain) was identified during a study of blood T cells in healthy people across ages (dated by TCRdb to 2015 to 2017). For the wider study: In model experiments, template switching captured roughly one uniquely barcoded TCR beta cDNA molecule for every two T cells. Two additional independent replicas of 1 million unique cDNA reads from the same blood draw were analyzed for two donors (one aged 18 to 30 and one aged 80 or older). To avoid experimental bias, donors of different ages were distributed randomly across sequencing lanes. Four age groups were formed from the donors: young (average around 15 years), middle-aged (around 39), aged (62) and long-lived (82). Using deep sequencing normalized with unique cDNA molecular identifiers, the study measured how TCR beta repertoire diversity changes with age. The investigation overall reported the following: The percentage of naive T cells measured by flow cytometry correlated strongly with observed TCR beta diversity. Because profiling used bulk unsorted PBMCs, naive and antigen-experienced compartments could not be compared conclusively. The CMV infection status of donors was not known, potentially confounding age-related changes in expanded clonotypes. Observed TCR beta diversity per million T cells fell roughly linearly with age, and a significant reduction was already apparent by age roughly 41. Compared with the aged group, the long-lived group had more naive CD4+ T cells, fewer expanded clones and increased TCR diversity, a pattern suggesting age selection. Estimates of total diversity from one million sequenced T cells were regarded as lower bounds and underestimates.

Details on this clonotype: Its target antigen remains unknown. Base quality data are lacking; no much larger clone is found one base away.

The donors were around 39 Caucasian individuals from Russia, aged about 6 to 100 years, who were systemically healthy. Each donor gave 8 to 10 milliliters of peripheral blood, collected into EDTA-treated Vacutainer tubes. Ficoll-Paque density-gradient centrifugation was used to isolate PBMCs, with at least 6.5 million obtained per sample. Trizol reagent was used to extract total RNA from PBMCs, with at least 6 micrograms per sample. Naive CD45RAhigh/CD27high T cell percentages were measured by flow cytometry on a PBMC aliquot from every donor. CDR3 length: 13 amino acids, cysteine to phenylalanine. Only CDR3 DNA remains: 39 bases, in frame from the first base. The germline V gene (reference sequence) gives CDR1 as GTSNPN and CDR2 as SVGIG. Libraries came from 5' RACE. The reads were generated on an Illumina HiSeq 2500. A second PCR of about 6 to 12 cycles was performed with a sample-barcoded 5' primer and a J-beta primer mix. Each TCR beta cDNA molecule received a unique molecular identifier from a template-switch 5' adaptor carrying 12 random nucleotides. Each sample yielded at least 2.5 million CDR3-containing paired-end reads. First-strand cDNA synthesis was performed from all RNA using the Mint cDNA synthesis kit, with priming by a TRBC-specific oligonucleotide. After uracil-DNA glycosylase treatment, a first 18-cycle PCR used universal primers M1SS and BC2_uni_R on all cDNA. As for the authors' bioinformatics: Each sample was normalized by randomly selecting 1 million high-quality reads, each carrying a distinct molecular identifier. Instead of being binned into consensus sequences, reads that shared molecular identifiers were thrown out. MiTCR, run with a Q25 quality threshold and the strictest error-elimination algorithm, handled CDR3 identification, clonotype clustering and error correction. Lower-bound total TCR beta diversity was estimated with a nonparametric unseen species model using Euler transformation. The public reads were quality trimmed at Q25 with fastp and then assembled into clones with MiXCR by TCRdb, keeping productive beta chains. Entries are consolidated by CDR3 protein sequence, retaining the most common genes and DNA. V and J calls and clone size were set by TCRdb, not the authors. This sample has over 550,000 distinct CDR3 sequences in its table, and approximately 30% of those were observed once. Roughly 14% of the sample goes to the ten largest clones.

The chain uses TRBV30 and TRBJ2-5; TRBD2 might be the D gene, on 5 matching bases. TRBJ2-7 explains the end of the DNA better; the J call may be wrong. The sequence was collected from a woman aged 80 or over in good health. The sample was blood. The sequenced DNA is TGTGCCTGGAGTACGGAGGCTCTCTACGAGCAGTACTTC. Translated, this is CAWSTEALYEQYF.